The present entry profiles one T cell receptor beta chain with its context. MiXCR, applied by TCRdb to the 5' RACE reads, yields one record per CDR3 protein. There are 450,000 to 700,000 distinct CDR3 sequences in the sample; around 17% occur only once, and 12% lies in the top ten. These data originate in a study of T-cell memory formation after mild COVID-19. Trimming pared 3 bases from V and 0 bases from J, leaving 9 bases between. The CDR3 consists of 15 residues. Germline CDR1 SGHVS, CDR2 FNYEAQ. Input material: PBMCs or a T cell subset sorted from them (not recorded which). The sequence derives from an adult woman who had mild COVID-19 (a few samples of this study predate the infection). Cell type and time point are not known. The chain combines TRBV7-6 with TRBJ1-3; TRBD1 might be the D (6 bases). This chain's CDR3 is CASSLVTGSGNTIYF. As DNA, the CDR3 is TGTGCCAGCAGCTTGGTGACAGGCTCTGGAAACACCATATATTTT.